This is a list of T cell receptor beta chains from one sample in a study of T-cell memory formation after mild COVID-19. MiXCR, run by TCRdb on the 5' RACE reads, gives a single entry per CDR3 protein. Of 150,000 to 200,000 distinct CDR3 sequences in the sample, 30% to 35% were seen once. Sequenced input: PBMCs or a T cell subset sorted from them (not recorded which). The origin of the receptors is an adult woman who had mild COVID-19 (a few samples of this study predate the infection). Cell type and time point are not known. Both conserved end residues are part of each CDR3. The D gene is left open where the match is weak. Not all rows give a size; the values are once, few, many and, for expanded clones, a class.

>.|TRBJ2-7|TRBD1|TRBV18|14
TGTGCCAGCTCACCGGGACAGGGACGCTACGAGCAGTACTTC
CASSPGQGRYEQYF
>few|TRBJ1-2|.|TRBV4-3|15
TGCGCCAGCAGCCAAGATCGGGGGGCGGACTATGGCTACACCTTC
CASSQDRGADYGYTF
>few|TRBJ2-1|.|TRBV11-2|16
TGTGCCAGCAGCCCCTACGTGGAGCAAAGAATGAGGGAGCAGTTCTTC
CASSPYVEQRMREQFF
>few|TRBJ2-1|.|TRBV5-1|13
TGCGCCAGCAGCTTGGCGCCGTTCAATGAGCAGTTCTTC
CASSLAPFNEQFF
>.|TRBJ2-1|TRBD1|TRBV2|15
TGTGCCAGCAGTGCAGGGGGACAGGGTGGAAGTGAGCAGTTCTTC
CASSAGGQGGSEQFF
>.|TRBJ2-1|TRBD2|TRBV6-1|14
TGTGCCAGCAGTGTAGGGACTAGCGGAAATGAGCAGTTCTTC
CASSVGTSGNEQFF
>.|TRBJ2-7|.|TRBV7-3|14
TGTGCCAGCAGCCGCTCTGGGGGAGGTGGCGAGCAGTACTTC
CASSRSGGGGEQYF
>.|TRBJ2-7|.|TRBV5-8|14
TGTGCCAGCAGCTTGTATCTGGGCTCCTACGAGCAGTACTTC
CASSLYLGSYEQYF
>.|TRBJ2-3|.|TRBV7-2|16
TGTGCCAGCAGCTTAGCGCCGGGGGTGAGCACAGATACGCAGTATTTT
CASSLAPGVSTDTQYF
>.|TRBJ2-7|.|TRBV6-5|13
TGTGCCACCCGGGCGGGGGCGCGGTACGAGCAGTACTTC
CATRAGARYEQYF
>.|TRBJ1-6|TRBD1|TRBV10-3|15
TGTGCCATCAGTGATGAGACAGGGGAGAAATCACCCATCCACTTT
CAISDETGEKSPIHF
>.|TRBJ1-4|.|TRBV6-5|15
TGTGCCAGCAGTACCTTGGGGGGATCTAATGAAAAACTGTTTTTT
CASSTLGGSNEKLFF
>few|TRBJ1-1|.|TRBV19|15
TGTGCCAGTACCGTACCAGGGCGCTATAACACTGAAGCTTTCTTT
CASTVPGRYNTEAFF
>.|TRBJ1-1|TRBD1|TRBV6-6|15
TGTGCCAGCAGGGCTGACAGGGGGCCGAACACTGAAGCTTTCTTT
CASRADRGPNTEAFF
>.|TRBJ1-1|TRBD1|TRBV2|13
TGTGCCAGGGTTGTACCAGGGGGCACTGAAGCTTTCTTT
CARVVPGGTEAFF
>.|TRBJ2-1|.|TRBV12-3/TRBV12-4|14
TGTGCCAGCAGTTTAGACGGGAGATACAATGAGCAGTTCTTC
CASSLDGRYNEQFF